This entry lists 20 T cell receptor beta chains sequenced from one sample in a study of neurological immune-mediated disorders. TCRdb reprocessed the 5' RACE reads with MiXCR, giving one entry per CDR3 protein. The sample holds roughly 65,000 distinct CDR3 sequences, around 4% seen once. Sequences were obtained from PBMCs. These receptors were collected from a man aged 45-65 years with multiple sclerosis.

This clonotype showed up many times. V is TRBV3-1 and J is TRBJ2-1; TRBD1 matches 9 bases. This CDR3 is 16 amino acids long. The V gene end was trimmed by 5 bases and the J gene end by 7 bases; junction bases not matched to a gene: 12. Germline V CDR1 and CDR2: LGHDT, YNNKEL (reference sequence). As DNA, the CDR3 is TGTGCCAGCAGCTGGACAGGGGCACCCCCCACGAATGAGCAGTTCTTC. Protein sequence: CASSWTGAPPTNEQFF.

This clonotype was counted many times. This chain connects TRBV10-3 to TRBJ1-1; 9 bases fit TRBD1. Germline trimming cut 2 bases from V and 8 bases from J; bases unmatched to any gene: 9. CDR3 length: 15 residues. The germline gives CDR1 ENHRY, CDR2 SYGVKD. The DNA of the CDR3 is TGTGCCATCAGTGAGACTGGACAGGGGTTCTTAGAAGCTTTCTTT. This gives the protein CAISETGQGFLEAFF.

This clonotype was observed many times. The chain has TRBV3-1 and TRBJ2-7; no clear D gene. CDR1 and CDR2 from the germline V gene are LGHDT and YNNKEL (reference sequence). V was pared by 3 bases and J by 2 bases, with 8 bases between. The CDR3 extends over 13 amino acids. In DNA form, the CDR3 reads TGTGCCAGCAGCCAGGGCAGCCCCTACGAGCAGTACTTC. It translates to CASSQGSPYEQYF.

This chain links TRBV5-1 with TRBJ2-3, with D possibly TRBD2 on 5 matching bases. The CDR3 covers 14 residues. V was shortened by 4 bases and J by 4 bases, with 13 bases between the two germline ends. Germline V gives CDR1 SGHRS, CDR2 YFSETQ. The CDR3, as DNA: TGCGCCAGCAGCGCGGACTCGACCTCAGATACGCAGTATTTT. It specifies CASSADSTSDTQYF.

This clonotype occurred many times. The chain is built from TRBV7-2 and TRBJ2-7; 8 positions match TRBD1. After removal of 1 base from V and 2 bases from J, the junction contained 4 bases not matched to a gene. This CDR3 contains 15 residues. CDR1 is SGHTA, CDR2 FQGNSA, per germline. As DNA, the CDR3 is TGTGCCAGCAGCTTAGGGTGGACAGGGCCCTACGAGCAGTACTTC. Amino acids: CASSLGWTGPYEQYF.

This clonotype was picked up many times. The chain is built from TRBV7-2 and TRBJ2-3; 8 positions match TRBD1. The CDR3 length is 15 residues. CDR1 SGHTA and CDR2 FQGNSA come from the germline V gene. J was trimmed by 4 bases and V by 5 bases; bases with no gene match: 8. CDR3 protein: CASSRTGFGADTQYF. DNA for the CDR3: TGTGCCAGCAGCCGGACAGGGTTTGGTGCAGATACGCAGTATTTT.

There are many counts of this clonotype. The CDR3 loop is CATRPGPPSSGNTIYF. CDR3 bases: TGTGCCACCCGTCCTGGACCGCCCTCGTCTGGAAACACCATATATTTT. The rearrangement uses TRBV10-3 and TRBJ1-3, with D unclear. V was clipped by 10 bases and J by 1 base, with 20 bases between them. This CDR3 comprises 16 residues. Germline CDR1 reads ENHRY; CDR2 reads SYGVKD.

This clonotype was seen repeatedly, ten times or more. The CDR3: CASRGLRGGPYNEQFF. In DNA form, the CDR3 reads TGTGCCAGCCGCGGGTTGCGGGGGGGCCCCTACAATGAGCAGTTCTTC. This sequence joins TRBV7-2 and TRBJ2-1; 9 positions match TRBD2. V was pared by 8 bases and J by 2 bases, with 10 bases of the junction left unmatched. This CDR3 has 16 residues. The germline gives CDR1 SGHTA, CDR2 FQGNSA.

This clonotype was observed many times. V usage is TRBV20-1 and J usage is TRBJ2-1, with 7 bases lining up with TRBD1. Losses at the gene ends were 3 bases for V and 3 bases for J; bases not matched to a gene: 5. CDR1 is DFQATT and CDR2 is SNEGSKA in the germline V gene (reference sequence). This CDR3 contains 14 residues. The CDR3 region is CSARTGKFYNEQFF. CDR3 DNA sequence: TGCAGTGCTAGGACAGGGAAATTCTACAATGAGCAGTTCTTC.

This clonotype was observed at least ten times. One end of the junction varies from germline; a read error may be responsible. The rearrangement links TRBV24-1 to TRBJ1-5; D gene uncertain. The CDR3 sequence is 17 residues long. Looked up from germline, CDR1 is KGHDR and CDR2 is SFDVKD. The CDR3 sequence: CATSDNFQVSTRQPQNF. As DNA, the CDR3 is TGTGCCACCAGTGATAACTTCCAGGTCAGTACGCGTCAGCCCCAGAATTTT.

This clonotype appeared a few times. The chain has TRBV14 and TRBJ2-1; D ambiguous. Deletions cut 0 bases from V and 9 bases from J, with 12 bases between. The CDR3 loop spans 14 amino acids. Germline CDR1 is SGHDN and CDR2 is FVKESK. The CDR3 loop reads CASSQDHFSLEQFF. In nucleotides, the CDR3 is TGTGCCAGCAGCCAAGATCATTTTAGTCTTGAGCAGTTCTTC.

Many counts were recorded for this clonotype. The chain carries TRBV27 and TRBJ1-6, with 8 bases aligning to TRBD1. CDR1 and CDR2 from the germline V gene are MNHEY and SMNVEV (reference sequence). The V gene end was trimmed by 6 bases and the J gene end by 9 bases; junction bases not matched to a gene: 13. The CDR3 loop spans 16 amino acids. The CDR3 is CASRSSTGAASSPLHF. CDR3 sequence (DNA): TGTGCCAGCAGATCTTCGACAGGGGCTGCCAGTTCACCCCTCCACTTT.

This clonotype was counted at least ten times. The chain combines TRBV7-2 with TRBJ1-1; 8 bases are a match to TRBD1. Losses at the gene ends were 5 bases for V and 1 base for J; bases not matched to a gene: 6. The CDR3 is made up of 15 amino acids. Germline-derived CDR1 and CDR2 are SGHTA and FQGNSA. The CDR3 loop reads CASSIGQGSNTEAFF. For the CDR3, the DNA is TGTGCCAGCAGCATCGGACAGGGTTCGAACACTGAAGCTTTCTTT.

The rearrangement joins TRBV11-2 to TRBJ1-5; D ambiguous. CDR1 and CDR2 from the germline V gene are SGHAT and FQNNGV. V lost 7 bases and J lost 4, with 23 bases in between. The CDR3 sequence is 17 residues long. The CDR3 sequence is CASNPTTQSPPNQPQHF. The CDR3 bases are TGTGCCAGCAACCCGACGACCCAGTCGCCCCCTAATCAGCCCCAGCATTTT.

This clonotype has at least ten counts. The V gene is TRBV20-1, the J gene TRBJ2-3, with 14 bases fitting TRBD2. J was trimmed by 1 base and V by 6 bases; bases with no gene match: 6. Germline values: CDR1 DFQATT, CDR2 SNEGSKA (reference sequence). The CDR3 has 16 amino acids. The DNA of the CDR3 is TGCAGTGCCCGGACTAGCGGGGGGCGGGGCACAGATACGCAGTATTTT. Its protein product is CSARTSGGRGTDTQYF.

This clonotype was observed many times. The V gene is TRBV7-2, the J gene TRBJ2-2, with D perhaps matching TRBD1 (6 bases). The V end was cut by 0 bases, the J end by 0 bases, with 8 bases between. Germline V gives CDR1 SGHTA, CDR2 FQGNSA. This CDR3 spans 16 amino acids. CDR3 in DNA: TGTGCCAGCAGCTTAGCGGGGGCGACGAACACCGGGGAGCTGTTTTTT. This sequence encodes CASSLAGATNTGELFF.

In its sample, this clonotype was seen many times. The chain carries TRBV11-2 and TRBJ2-7, with a tentative D call TRBD2 (5 bases). The CDR3 consists of 13 residues. V shed 5 bases and J shed 3 bases, with 11 bases lying between them. The germline CDR1 and CDR2 sequences are SGHAT and FQNNGV. DNA of the CDR3: TGTGCCAGCAGCAACGGACGGGGCTACGAGCAGTACTTC. Translation gives CASSNGRGYEQYF. The whole variable domain, filled in from reference TRBV11-2 and TRBJ2-7, reads EAGVAQSPRYKIIEKRQSVAFWCNPISGHATLYWYQQILGQGPKLLIQFQNNGVVDDSQLPKDRFSAERLKGVDSTLKIQPAKLEDSAVYLCASSNGRGYEQYFGPGTRLTVT.

This clonotype was found many times. The V and J genes are TRBV5-1 and TRBJ1-2; the D gene is possibly TRBD1 (5 bases). The CDR3 is 13 residues long. The V end lost 4 bases, the J end lost 3 bases, and 10 bases lay between the germline ends. The germline gives CDR1 SGHRS, CDR2 YFSETQ. The CDR3: CASSTLGDYGYTF. CDR3 DNA sequence: TGCGCCAGCAGCACGCTAGGGGACTATGGCTACACCTTC.

Here the CDR3 reads CASSLGQRGNEQFF. The DNA of the CDR3 is TGTGCCAGCAGTTTAGGCCAGAGGGGGAATGAGCAGTTCTTC. The chain combines TRBV12-3 or TRBV12-4 with TRBJ2-1; a possible D gene is TRBD1 (6 bases). The CDR3 extends over 14 amino acids. Between the trimmed V and J ends, which lost 1 base and 7 bases, there was a span of 11 bases.

This clonotype turned up a few times. The chain joins TRBV20-1 to TRBJ2-3, with TRBD2 matching 8 bases. With 6 bases clipped from V and 0 bases from J, the junction kept 11 bases outside the gene matches. Germline V gene lookup returns CDR1 DFQATT and CDR2 SNEGSKA (reference sequence). The CDR3 loop spans 16 amino acids. CDR3 loop: CSAGGGGTTSTDTQYF. DNA for the CDR3: TGCAGTGCCGGGGGCGGGGGGACGACTAGCACAGATACGCAGTATTTT.